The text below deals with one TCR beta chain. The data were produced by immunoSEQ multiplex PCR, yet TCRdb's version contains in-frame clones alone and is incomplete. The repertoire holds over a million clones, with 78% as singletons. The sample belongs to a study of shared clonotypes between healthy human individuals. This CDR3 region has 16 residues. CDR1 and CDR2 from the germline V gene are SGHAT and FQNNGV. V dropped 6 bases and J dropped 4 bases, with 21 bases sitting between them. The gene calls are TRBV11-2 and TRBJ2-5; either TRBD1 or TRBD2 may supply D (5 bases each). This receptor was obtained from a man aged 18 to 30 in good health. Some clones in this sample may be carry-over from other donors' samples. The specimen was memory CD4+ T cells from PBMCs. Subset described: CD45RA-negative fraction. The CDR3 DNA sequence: TGTGCCAGCAGTTCGACCGGGGCGAGGCAGCGAGAGACCCAGTACTTC. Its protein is CASSSTGARQRETQYF.